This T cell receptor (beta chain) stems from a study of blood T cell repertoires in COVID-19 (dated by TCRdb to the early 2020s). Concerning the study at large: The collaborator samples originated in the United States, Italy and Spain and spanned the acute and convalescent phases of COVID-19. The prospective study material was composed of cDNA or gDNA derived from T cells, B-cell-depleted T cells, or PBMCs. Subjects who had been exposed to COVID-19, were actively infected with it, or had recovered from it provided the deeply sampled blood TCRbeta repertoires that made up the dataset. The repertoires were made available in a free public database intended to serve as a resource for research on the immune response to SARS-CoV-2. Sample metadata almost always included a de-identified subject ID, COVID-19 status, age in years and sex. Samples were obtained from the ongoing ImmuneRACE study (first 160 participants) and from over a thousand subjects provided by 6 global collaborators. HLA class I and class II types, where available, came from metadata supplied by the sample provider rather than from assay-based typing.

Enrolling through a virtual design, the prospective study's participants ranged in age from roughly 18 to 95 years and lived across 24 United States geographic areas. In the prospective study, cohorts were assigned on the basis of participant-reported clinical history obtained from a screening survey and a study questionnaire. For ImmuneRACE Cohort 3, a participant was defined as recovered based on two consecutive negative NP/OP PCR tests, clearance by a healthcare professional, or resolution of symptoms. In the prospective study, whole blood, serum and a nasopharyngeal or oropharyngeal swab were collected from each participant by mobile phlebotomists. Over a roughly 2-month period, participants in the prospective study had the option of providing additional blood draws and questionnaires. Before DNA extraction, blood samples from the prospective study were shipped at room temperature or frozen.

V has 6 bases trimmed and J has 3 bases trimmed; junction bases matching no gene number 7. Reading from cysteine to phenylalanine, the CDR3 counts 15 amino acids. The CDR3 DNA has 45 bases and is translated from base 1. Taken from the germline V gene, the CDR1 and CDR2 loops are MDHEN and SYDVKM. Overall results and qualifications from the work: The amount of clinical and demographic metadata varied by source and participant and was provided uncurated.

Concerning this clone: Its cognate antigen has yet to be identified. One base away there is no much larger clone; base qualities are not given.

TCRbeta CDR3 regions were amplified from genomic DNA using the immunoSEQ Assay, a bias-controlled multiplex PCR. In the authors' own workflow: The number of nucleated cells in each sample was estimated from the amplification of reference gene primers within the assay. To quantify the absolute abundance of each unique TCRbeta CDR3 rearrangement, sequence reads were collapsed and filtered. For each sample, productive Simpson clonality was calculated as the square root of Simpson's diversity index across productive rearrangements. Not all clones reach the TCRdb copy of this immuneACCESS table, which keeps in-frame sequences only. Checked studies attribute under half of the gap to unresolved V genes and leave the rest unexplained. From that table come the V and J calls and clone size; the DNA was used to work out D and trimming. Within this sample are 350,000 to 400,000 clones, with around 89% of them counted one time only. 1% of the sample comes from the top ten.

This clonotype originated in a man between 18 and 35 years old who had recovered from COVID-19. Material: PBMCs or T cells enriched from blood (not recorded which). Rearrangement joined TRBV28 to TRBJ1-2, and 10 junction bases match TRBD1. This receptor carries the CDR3 CASSSPGQGDYGYTF. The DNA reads TGTGCCAGCAGCTCCCCCGGACAGGGGGACTATGGCTACACCTTC.